The 20 T cell receptor beta chains below were found in one sample sequenced in a study of chemoradiotherapy in HPV16-positive cancers. Profiling relied on immunoSEQ multiplex PCR, and the TCRdb table lists in-frame clones only, not all of them. The sample lists fewer than 40,000 clones, about four fifths seen once, with 3% to 4% in the top ten. This sample comprised blood, obtained from a patient who underwent chemoradiotherapy. These receptors originate from a human donor with HPV-associated anogenital cancer.

The chain employs TRBV15 and TRBJ1-1; no firm D call. Trimming took 0 bases from V and 1 from J, leaving 9 bases between them. Germline loops: CDR1 LNHNV, CDR2 YYDKDF (reference sequence). There are 15 residues in the CDR3. For the CDR3, the DNA is TGTGCCACCAGCAGAGATGGAATGCGGAACACTGAAGCTTTCTTT. It specifies CATSRDGMRNTEAFF.

The V call is TRBV11-3, the J call TRBJ1-1; D not resolved. V was shortened by 4 bases and J by 6 bases, with 9 bases between the two germline ends. Germline CDR1 reads SGHNT; CDR2 reads YENEEA. This CDR3 contains 12 residues. The CDR3 is CASSSTGAEAFF. As DNA, the CDR3 is TGTGCCAGCAGCTCGACCGGCGCTGAAGCTTTCTTT. The full variable domain, completed using reference TRBV11-3 and TRBJ1-1, is EAGVVQSPRYKIIEKKQPVAFWCNPISGHNTLYWYLQNLGQGPELLIRYENEEAVDDSQLPKDRFSAERLKGVDSTLKIQPAELGDSAVYLCASSSTGAEAFFGQGTRLTVV.

The J gene is TRBJ1-5, the V gene TRBV7-9, with a tentative D call TRBD1 (5 bases). Trimming stripped 6 bases from V and 3 bases from J, with 9 bases between. The length of the CDR3 is 13 residues. In germline, CDR1 is SEHNR, CDR2 FQNEAQ (reference sequence). CDR3 sequence: CASSQGANQPQHF. In DNA form, the CDR3 reads TGTGCCAGCAGTCAGGGTGCCAATCAGCCCCAGCATTTT.

This chain joins TRBV18 and TRBJ2-2; D is ambiguous. Germline V gene data show CDR1 as KGHSH and CDR2 as LQKENI. V lost 2 bases, J lost 1 base, and 8 bases lay in between. The CDR3 is 15 residues long. Written as DNA, the CDR3 is TGTGCCAGCTCACCAGGGTCCATGAACACCGGGGAGCTGTTTTTT. Amino acid sequence: CASSPGSMNTGELFF.

Note on this clone: This sample also contains other DNA sequences that code for the same CDR3. The gene calls are TRBV18 and TRBJ1-1; unclear D gene. Trimming left V 3 bases short and J 4 bases short, with 9 bases between. The CDR3 covers 13 residues. The germline CDR1 and CDR2 sequences are KGHSH and LQKENI. The CDR3 loop is CASSPPVGTEAFF. The CDR3 DNA reads TGTGCCAGCTCACCGCCCGTGGGCACTGAAGCTTTCTTT.

The rearrangement joins TRBV30 to TRBJ1-5; 7 bases match TRBD1. This CDR3 is built from 13 residues. V was pared by 5 bases and J by 6 bases, with 7 bases of the junction left unmatched. In germline, CDR1 is GTSNPN, CDR2 SVGIG (reference sequence). The CDR3 DNA follows: TGTGCCTGGGAGGGGGCGGAAGGTCAGCCCCAGCATTTT. It encodes CAWEGAEGQPQHF.

The chain carries TRBV19 and TRBJ1-2; no clear D. V was shortened by 0 bases and J by 4 bases, with 12 bases between the two germline ends. The germline V gene has CDR1 LNHDA and CDR2 SQIVND (reference sequence). This CDR3 is 15 amino acids long. The CDR3 bases are TGTGCCAGTAGTATAGATATCGGGGAGTTCTATGGCTACACCTTC. This encodes CASSIDIGEFYGYTF.

The chain combines TRBV19 with TRBJ2-3, with 9 bases that match TRBD1. CDR3 length equals 15 residues. The junction had 9 bases not matched to a gene; V was cut back by 7 bases and J by 4 bases. CDR1 is LNHDA, CDR2 SQIVND, per germline (reference sequence). The CDR3 region has the DNA TGTGCCAGTATGGGGGGGACAGGGAGGGCAGATACGCAGTATTTT. Translating it yields CASMGGTGRADTQYF.

The rearrangement joins TRBV19 to TRBJ2-2; D remains ambiguous. The CDR3 has 15 amino acids. CDR1 LNHDA and CDR2 SQIVND come from the germline V gene (reference sequence). Trimming pared 7 bases from V and 4 bases from J, leaving 16 bases between. CDR3 region: CASTSRGVGTGELFF. The CDR3 bases are TGTGCCAGTACCTCCCGAGGCGTGGGCACCGGGGAGCTGTTTTTT.

This chain links TRBV5-1 with TRBJ2-5; the D is unclear. This CDR3 region has 12 residues. CDR1 SGHRS and CDR2 YFSETQ come from the germline V gene. V was clipped by 4 bases and J by 1 base, with 5 bases between them. This CDR3 reads CASSPGQETQYF. For the CDR3, the DNA is TGCGCCAGCAGCCCGGGCCAAGAGACCCAGTACTTC.

This chain joins TRBV7-7 and TRBJ2-1, with 15 positions matching TRBD2. The CDR3 length is 15 residues. With V trimmed by 5 bases and J by 7 bases, 3 bases remained unmatched. CDR1 and CDR2 (germline): SSHAT, FNYEAQ (reference sequence). The CDR3 DNA reads TGTGCCAGCAGCACCGGGACTAGCGGGGGGAATGAGCAGTTCTTC. It encodes CASSTGTSGGNEQFF.

The V and J genes are TRBV7-3 and TRBJ2-5; 8 bases are shared with TRBD2. The V segment lost 3 bases and the J segment 9 bases; nucleotides outside the gene matches: 6. CDR1 is SGHTA and CDR2 is FQGTGA in the germline V gene. The CDR3 sequence is 13 residues long. The CDR3 loop reads CASSLDGGAAQYF. The CDR3 DNA sequence: TGTGCCAGCAGCTTGGACGGGGGGGCGGCCCAGTACTTC.

This clone was observed a few times. V gene TRBV19 combines with J gene TRBJ1-5; a possible D gene is TRBD1 (6 bases). CDR1 and CDR2 from the germline V gene are LNHDA and SQIVND (reference sequence). This CDR3 region has 13 residues. Trimming took 4 bases from V and 6 from J, leaving 10 bases between them. The CDR3 DNA follows: TGTGCCAGTAGTAGCGGGGGCCCTCAGCCCCAGCATTTT. It specifies CASSSGGPQPQHF.

This clone was picked up a small number of times. This chain connects TRBV5-8 to TRBJ1-5, with D tentatively TRBD1 (6 bases). Trimming removed 3 bases at V and 1 base at J, with 8 bases between. The CDR3 contains 14 residues. Germline CDR1 is SGHTS and CDR2 is YDEGEE. The CDR3: CASSSQGSNQPQHF. DNA for the CDR3: TGTGCCAGCAGCTCCCAGGGGAGCAATCAGCCCCAGCATTTT.

The chain carries TRBV19 and TRBJ1-6; D might be TRBD1 (5 bases). The germline V and J ends were trimmed by 7 bases and 8 bases, with 21 bases remaining between them. In germline, CDR1 is LNHDA, CDR2 SQIVND (reference sequence). The CDR3 sequence is 16 residues long. The CDR3 spells CASTPGGGGGHSPLHF. CDR3 bases: TGTGCCAGTACCCCTGGCGGGGGAGGTGGTCATTCACCCCTCCACTTT.

The chain has TRBV4-1 and TRBJ1-6; no reliable D call. V lost 0 bases and J lost 4, with 7 bases in between. This CDR3 has 15 residues. Germline CDR1 is MGHRA and CDR2 is YSYEKL. The CDR3 DNA reads as TGCGCCAGCAGCCAAGAGGAGGGTTATAATTCACCCCTCCACTTT. It is translated as CASSQEEGYNSPLHF.

The CDR3 reads CASKGKDRGSWNGYTF. Here the CDR3 DNA reads TGTGCCAGCAAAGGAAAGGACAGGGGGAGTTGGAATGGCTACACCTTC. The chain carries TRBV5-8 and TRBJ1-2, with 10 bases fitting TRBD1. V gave up 6 bases and J gave up 6 bases; unmatched junction bases: 14. Germline CDR1 reads SGHTS; CDR2 reads YDEGEE. CDR3 length equals 16 residues. The full variable domain, completed using reference TRBV5-8 and TRBJ1-2, is EAGVTQSPTHLIKTRGQQATLRCSPISGHTSVYWYQQALGLGLQFLLWYDEGEERNRGNFPPRFSGRQFPNYSSELNVNALELEDSALYLCASKGKDRGSWNGYTFGSGTRLTVV.

This chain joins TRBV7-2 and TRBJ1-6, with TRBD1 identical over 11 bases. Germline V gene sequence: CDR1 SGHTA, CDR2 FQGNSA. V shed 1 base and J 7 bases; nucleotides not matched to a gene: 3. The CDR3 loop spans 16 amino acids. The DNA for the CDR3 is TGTGCCAGCAGCTTAGGAGGGACAGGGGGGAATTCACCCCTCCACTTT. This codes for CASSLGGTGGNSPLHF.

The chain links TRBV6-6 to TRBJ1-6; 7 bases align to TRBD1. CDR3 size: 15 residues. CDR1 is MNHNY, CDR2 SVGAGI, per germline (reference sequence). V gave up 0 bases and J gave up 8 bases; unmatched junction bases: 4. In DNA form, the CDR3 reads TGTGCCAGCAGTTACTCGAGGACAGGAGATTCACCCCTCCACTTT. Translated, it gives CASSYSRTGDSPLHF.

The CDR3 sequence: CASSGDRAYEQYF. CDR3 sequence (DNA): TGTGCCAGCAGTGGGGACAGAGCCTACGAGCAGTACTTC. The chain couples TRBV25-1 to TRBJ2-7; 7 bases agree with TRBD1. Germline trimming cut 4 bases from V and 2 bases from J; bases unmatched to any gene: 2. The CDR3 has 13 residues. Germline CDR1 MGHDK, CDR2 SYGVNS.